This T cell receptor (beta chain) was observed in a study of shared clonotypes between healthy human individuals (dated by TCRdb to the early 2020s). About the full investigation: Two women and three men aged 18 to 49 years were included in the cohort. For each donor, CD4 naive and CD4 memory were each run on three plates, CD8 naive on two plates, and CD8 memory on one plate. Blood TCR repertoires of a handful of healthy adults were deeply sequenced to estimate repertoire size and the extent of clonotype sharing between individuals. Libraries were prepared and TCR repertoires were sequenced by different laboratories using diverse techniques, in order to increase sequencing depth and limit assay-specific biases. Leukapheresis yielded between about 0.94 and 9.5 billion PBMCs per donor.

Using the deep immunoSEQ assay, TCR CDR3 regions were amplified from genomic DNA by multiplex PCR. Extracted genomic DNA from each cell subset was distributed evenly across all wells of several immunoSEQ 96-well plates, and each plate was treated as a replicate. Each replicate PCR for sorted subsets received around 210 ng genomic DNA, equal to about 29,000 T cell genomes. Purified libraries were measured with a Qubit 3.0 fluorometer, size-checked on a Bioanalyzer 2100, and measured again with the KAPA Library Quantification kit. Every immunoSEQ 96-well plate was sequenced on a dedicated single-read 150-cycle Illumina NextSeq 550 flow cell. The source study handled its data this way. Because only junctional sequences without quality scores were contained in the immunoSEQ output, filtering matching that applied to full-length reads could not be performed. Sequences were annotated with PyIR, a Python wrapper for IgBLAST v1.9, using IMGT germline references to assign V/J genes and CDR3. Reads with weak V/J assignments (E-value above 1e-6), missing CDR3, stop codons, out-of-frame junctions, or ambiguous translated residues were removed. V3J clonotypes were defined as sequences sharing an identical inferred V gene, J gene, and CDR3 amino acid sequence. The percentage overlap between two repertoires was calculated by dividing the number of shared unique clonotypes by the size of the smaller repertoire. Repertoire richness was assessed with RTK rarefaction, the Chao1 estimator, and Recon v2.1 estimates of unobserved clonotypes. For all TCRbeta clonotypes obtained by the gDNA method from a few donors, generation probabilities were computed with OLGA. TCRdb mirrors the immuneACCESS table, restricted to in-frame sequences. Some clones are absent from its copies; in checked studies, under half trace to an unresolved V gene, and the reason for the others is unknown. That table is the source of V, J and clone size, and D and trimming were worked out from the DNA. This sample lists just over 2,000,000 clones; roughly 95% were detected once. The ten largest clones represent 0.85% to 1.2% of the sample.

Overall study outcomes, separate from this receptor: The small number of donors limited the genetic and exposure-history diversity represented. Estimated clonotype richness was generally larger for naive than for memory subsets. When four donors were compared, the shared fraction of clonotypes was about 5% for naive CD4, 3% to 4% for naive CD8, more than 2% for memory CD4, and less than 0.5% for memory CD8. Even with the large sequencing depth, rarefaction of the sorted-subset datasets indicated that sequencing was incomplete. Pairwise subsampling indicated that sequencing depth was expected to affect the degree of clonotype sharing among donors. Sampling was restricted to blood, and TCR repertoires in tissue are likely to differ from TCR repertoires in blood. Compared with non-shared clonotypes, clonotypes shared by all four sorted-subset donors had higher generation probabilities.

CD8 naive samples consisted of CD45RO-negative cells that were positively selected for CCR7, yielding a CD45RA+CCR7+ population without TemRA cells. Donors were healthy HIV-negative adults with no recently reported acute infections or vaccinations. Only Caucasian adults living in Nashville, Tennessee, USA were represented among the donors. Blood was obtained by leukapheresis, after which PBMCs were separated by Ficoll-Histopaque density gradient centrifugation and cryopreserved in liquid nitrogen vapor phase. Analytical flow cytometry was used to check the purity and quantity of each magnetically sorted T cell population. Genomic DNA was isolated from every sorted fraction and measured by UV absorbance on a Nanodrop 2000c. In the case of this clone: The clone's antigen remains unknown. Base qualities are not provided; no much larger clone lies one nucleotide away.

The sequence derives from a man between 18 and 35 years old in good health. What was sequenced was naive CD8+ T cells sorted from blood. According to the study, the label for this sample's cell subset or site signals: CD45RA+CCR7+.

The nucleotides are TGTGCCAGCAGTGAAGGATTCGGCCAAGAGACCCAGTACTTC. It is translated as CASSEGFGQETQYF. Here the chain combines TRBV6-1 and TRBJ2-5; the D gene identity is not certain. The CDR3 sequence holds 14 residues, the cysteine and phenylalanine included. Only the CDR3 part of the read is kept: 42 bases, read in frame from the first base. Trimming at the junction amounts to 1 base on V and 1 base on J, and the germline ends lie 7 bases apart. Via the germline V gene, CDR1 is MNHNS and CDR2 SASEGT.